This T cell receptor beta chain was captured by sequencing in a study of control samples from healthy donors and cancer patients. The table lists this clone with a count of one. The protocol was immunoSEQ multiplex PCR, while the TCRdb copy is restricted to in-frame clones and leaves out a portion. The sample holds 90,000 to 150,000 clones, approximately 87% seen once. Germline V gene sequence: CDR1 MNHEY, CDR2 SVGAGI. CDR3 size: 12 residues. Trimming left V 6 bases short and J 4 bases short, with 10 bases between. V and J are TRBV6-5 and TRBJ2-7; D is unresolved. The TCR comes from a man aged 30 to 45 in good health. The sequenced sample was blood. This chain's CDR3 is CASSPNGYEQYV. CDR3 sequence (DNA): TGTGCCAGCAGCCCCAACGGATACGAGCAGTACGTC.